The entry that follows covers one T cell receptor beta chain sequence. Its antigen remains unidentified. The source of the sample is a study of blood T cells in healthy people across ages. Broader study findings: Across samples, TCR beta diversity tracked strongly with naive T cell percentage. Naive CD4+ cell counts and diversity both ran higher in long-lived than in aged donors.

Per germline, CDR1 SGHRS and CDR2 YFSETQ. The CDR3 is made up of 15 amino acids. V was pared by 0 bases and J by 0 bases, with 10 bases between. Alongside a J-beta primer mix, a sample-barcoded 5' primer served in a second PCR lasting roughly 6 to 11 cycles. Each cDNA molecule, via a template-switch adaptor with 12 random nucleotides, was tagged. TCRdb re-derived calls from the 5' RACE reads in MiXCR, one entry per CDR3 protein. The table has more than 700,000 distinct CDR3 sequences, roughly 46% seen once; the top ten hold around 18%. Isolation yielded PBMCs, at least 7 million per sample, in every case.

The chain is built from TRBV5-1 and TRBJ2-7, with D hard to call. The sequencing sample was made of blood. The clonotype originates from an elderly man in good health. CDR3 nucleotide sequence: TGCGCCAGCAGCTTGGTCCCGGGTCCCTCCTACGAGCAGTACTTC. This encodes CASSLVPGPSYEQYF.